This section outlines one T cell receptor beta chain sequence together with its context. Its antigen is as yet unknown. This record comes from a study of identical twins. Each CDR3 protein gets one entry after TCRdb re-called the 5' RACE reads with MiXCR. The sample records hundreds of thousands of distinct CDR3 sequences, around a sixth being singletons. Study conclusions and caveats: Fewer insertions were carried by abundant cord blood beta clonotypes, but none was seen in memory repertoires.

Every sampled donor was Caucasian and healthy. In germline, CDR1 is LGHDT, CDR2 YNNKEL (reference sequence). This CDR3 is built from 14 residues. Deletions cut 5 bases from V and 0 bases from J, with 11 bases between. Another study also made use of these data, one on T cells expressing NK-cell markers. Per that paper: Obtained from sorted CD3+CD56+NKG2C+, CD3+CD56+NKG2C- and CD3+CD56-NKG2C+ T cells were the TCR beta repertoires.

This sequence joins TRBV3-1 and TRBJ2-7, with D perhaps matching TRBD2 (6 bases). The receptor comes from a woman aged 18-29 years in good health. The sequenced sample consisted of PBMCs. In nucleotides, the CDR3 is TGTGCCAGCAGCGCCTTTAGCGGCTCCTACGAGCAGTACTTC. It codes for CASSAFSGSYEQYF.